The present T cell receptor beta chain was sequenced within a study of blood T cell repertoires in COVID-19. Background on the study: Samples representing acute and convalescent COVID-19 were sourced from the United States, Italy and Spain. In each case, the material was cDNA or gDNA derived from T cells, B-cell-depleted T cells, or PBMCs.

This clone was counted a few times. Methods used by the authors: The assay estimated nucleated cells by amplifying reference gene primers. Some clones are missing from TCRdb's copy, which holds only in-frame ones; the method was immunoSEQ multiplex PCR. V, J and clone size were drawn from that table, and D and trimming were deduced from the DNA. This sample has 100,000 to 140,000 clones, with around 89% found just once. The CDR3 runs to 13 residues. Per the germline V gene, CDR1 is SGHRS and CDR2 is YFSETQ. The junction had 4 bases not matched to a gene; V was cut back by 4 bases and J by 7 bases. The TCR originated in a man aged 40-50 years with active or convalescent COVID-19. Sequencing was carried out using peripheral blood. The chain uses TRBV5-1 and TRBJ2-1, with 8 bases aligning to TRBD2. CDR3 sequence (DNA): TGCGCCAGCAGCCCCGGGGGGGGGAATGAGCAGTTCTTC. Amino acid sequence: CASSPGGGNEQFF.